These 15 T cell receptor beta chains were all obtained from the same sample, sequenced in a study of regulatory T cells in long-lasting Graves disease. HTBI primers from iRepertoire and Arm-PCR of CDR3 regions yielded the TCR beta libraries. TCRdb ran MiXCR on the multiplex PCR reads and lists one entry per CDR3 protein. This table has around 510,000 distinct CDR3 sequences, less than 25% appearing once. Time point defined: persistent/refractory GD, antithyroid drugs over 5 years with positive TRAb. The TCR library was made from RNA that had been extracted from PBMCs in TRIzol. Sequencing was performed on peripheral blood mononuclear cells (PBMCs), taken when the disease was refractory, from a patient treated with antithyroid drugs. All receptors derive from a female donor with Graves disease.

This clonotype appeared a few times. V usage is TRBV29-1 and J usage is TRBJ2-5; 8 nucleotides line up with TRBD1. The trim removed 7 bases at V and 4 bases at J, leaving 8 bases unmatched. The CDR3 has 13 amino acids. From germline, CDR1 is SQVTM and CDR2 ANQGSEA. The chain's CDR3 is CSAGQGLRETQYF. CDR3 bases: TGCAGCGCAGGACAGGGTTTGAGAGAGACCCAGTACTTC.

CDR3 amino acids: CASSLNRGRIEGYTF. In nucleotides, the CDR3 is TGTGCCAGCAGCTTAAACAGGGGGCGCATTGAAGGCTACACCTTC. The V call is TRBV7-9, the J call TRBJ1-2; 9 bases match TRBD1. CDR1 and CDR2 from the germline V gene are SEHNR and FQNEAQ (reference sequence). V shed 2 bases, J shed 8 bases, and the junction held 9 bases outside the gene matches. The CDR3 runs to 15 residues.

A few counts support this clonotype. The chain combines TRBV3-1 with TRBJ2-3; D gene unclear. Germline loops: CDR1 LGHDT, CDR2 YNNKEL (reference sequence). The V end lost 4 bases, the J end lost 1 base, and 15 bases lay between the germline ends. The CDR3 is 16 amino acids. The chain's CDR3 is CASSPPPKFGTDTQYF. The CDR3 bases are TGTGCCAGCAGCCCCCCCCCGAAGTTCGGCACAGATACGCAGTATTTT.

A note on this clonotype: A much larger clone lies one base from this, so it may be a read error. The conserved final phenylalanine or tryptophan is absent from the CDR3, which likely points to a read error. V is TRBV10-3 and J is TRBJ2-7; D unresolved. Germline V gives CDR1 ENHRY, CDR2 SYGVKD. The CDR3 is made up of 13 amino acids. The germline V and J ends were trimmed by 2 bases and 4 bases, with 9 bases remaining between them. CDR3 bases: TGTGCCATCAGTGAGACAGTAATGTACGAGCAGTACCTC. Amino acid sequence: CAISETVMYEQYL.

This clonotype has ten or more counts. This sequence joins TRBV28 and TRBJ2-7, with D maybe TRBD2 (6 bases). V lost 9 bases and J lost 0, with 18 bases in between. CDR3 length: 15 amino acids. Germline V gene lookup returns CDR1 MDHEN and CDR2 SYDVKM. CDR3 coding DNA: TGTGCCAGTGAGGGTATAGCGGAGAACTCCTACGAGCAGTACTTC. Protein sequence: CASEGIAENSYEQYF.

Details on this clonotype: This sequence may be a read error, since a much larger clone differs from it by one base. The conserved phenylalanine or tryptophan normally closing the CDR3 is absent here, so this likely arose from a read error. This chain connects TRBV18 to TRBJ2-7, with 10 positions matching TRBD1. The V gene's germline CDR1 is KGHSH and CDR2 LQKENI. The CDR3 covers 15 residues. V trimming: 4 bases; J trimming: 4 bases; junction bases outside the gene matches: 7. This chain's CDR3 is CASSRAGTGEYEQYL. The CDR3 nucleotides are TGTGCCAGCTCACGCGCCGGGACAGGGGAGTACGAGCAGTACCTC.

Ten or more counts support this clonotype. This chain uses TRBV5-1 with TRBJ1-1, with a tentative D call TRBD1 (6 bases). The V gene's germline CDR1 is SGHRS and CDR2 YFSETQ. The CDR3 runs 14 residues. V was trimmed by 4 bases and J by 6 bases, leaving 16 bases between them. The CDR3 loop is CASSLRTGLAEAFF. In nucleotides, the CDR3 is TGCGCCAGCAGCCTAAGAACAGGGCTGGCTGAAGCTTTCTTT.

The chain employs TRBV3-1 and TRBJ1-3; D call uncertain. V shed 4 bases and J shed 4 bases, with 14 bases lying between them. Per the germline V gene, CDR1 is LGHDT and CDR2 is YNNKEL (reference sequence). The CDR3 covers 15 residues. The CDR3 nucleotides are TGTGCCAGCAGCCCCTATGAAGGGAGCGGAAACACCATATATTTT. Protein sequence: CASSPYEGSGNTIYF.

Remarks on this clonotype: This may come from a read error, since a much larger clone is one base off. The genes are TRBV28 and TRBJ2-5, with 8 bases fitting TRBD1. Germline CDR1 reads MDHEN; CDR2 reads SYDVKM. The CDR3 is 14 amino acids. CDR3 loop: CAGSLSGGLETQYF. The CDR3 bases are TGTGCCGGCAGTTTATCAGGGGGCCTCGAGACCCAGTACTTC.

This clonotype was counted many times. This chain connects TRBV11-2 to TRBJ2-6; D ambiguous. This CDR3 comprises 15 residues. Germline lookup yields CDR1 SGHAT and CDR2 FQNNGV. V gave up 3 bases and J gave up 0 bases, with 6 bases separating them. CDR3 bases: TGTGCCAGCAGCTTGGTGGCCTCTGGGGCCAACGTCCTGACTTTC. It encodes CASSLVASGANVLTF.

At least ten counts were recorded for this clonotype. The CDR3 loop is CASSKPEGLAEAFF. CDR3 nucleotide sequence: TGTGCCAGCAGTAAGCCTGAGGGACTGGCTGAAGCTTTCTTT. This rearrangement joins TRBV6-1 to TRBJ1-1; D might be TRBD1 (5 bases). The germline V gene encodes CDR1 MNHNS and CDR2 SASEGT. Trimming removed 5 bases at V and 6 bases at J, with 16 bases between. The length of the CDR3 is 14 residues.

The sample holds many counts of this clonotype. The chain is built from TRBV7-9 and TRBJ1-6, with unresolved D. Germline CDR1 and CDR2: SEHNR and FQNEAQ (reference sequence). Deletions cut 3 bases from V and 14 bases from J, with 14 bases between. The CDR3 runs 13 residues. In nucleotides, the CDR3 is TGTGCCAGCAGCTTTGAGGTCAACCCCACCCTCCACTTT. Its translation: CASSFEVNPTLHF.

The gene calls are TRBV25-1 and TRBJ2-2; D is possibly TRBD1 or TRBD2 (5 bases each). Germline CDR1 reads MGHDK; CDR2 reads SYGVNS. The CDR3 extends over 22 amino acids. V was pared by 6 bases and J by 0 bases, with 32 bases between. The CDR3 DNA reads as TGTGCCAGCAGCGACGATAAACCCGGAAACCCGGGGACGCTAACGAACACCGGGGAGCTGTTTTTT. It codes for CASSDDKPGNPGTLTNTGELFF.

This clonotype was counted ten times or more. The chain joins TRBV9 to TRBJ2-7; D ambiguous. The CDR3 extends over 15 amino acids. Germline values: CDR1 SGDLS, CDR2 YYNGEE. Trimming took off 0 bases at V and 3 bases at J, with 13 bases between the two ends. The CDR3 loop is CASSVGEARGYEQYF. CDR3 bases: TGTGCCAGCAGCGTAGGTGAGGCCCGCGGCTACGAGCAGTACTTC. Combining the CDR3 with reference TRBV9 and TRBJ2-7 gives the whole variable domain DSGVTQTPKHLITATGQRVTLRCSPRSGDLSVYWYQQSLDQGLQFLIQYYNGEERAKGNILERFSAQQFPDLHSELNLSSLELGDSALYFCASSVGEARGYEQYFGPGTRLTVT.

At least ten counts were recorded for this clonotype. V usage is TRBV2 and J usage is TRBJ1-5; D is perhaps TRBD1 (5 bases). This CDR3 contains 14 residues. The germline V and J ends were trimmed by 6 bases and 3 bases, with 12 bases remaining between them. Germline values: CDR1 SNHLY, CDR2 FYNNEI. CDR3 region: CASRGDGDNQPQHF. Written as DNA, the CDR3 is TGTGCCAGCAGGGGGGACGGGGACAATCAGCCCCAGCATTTT.